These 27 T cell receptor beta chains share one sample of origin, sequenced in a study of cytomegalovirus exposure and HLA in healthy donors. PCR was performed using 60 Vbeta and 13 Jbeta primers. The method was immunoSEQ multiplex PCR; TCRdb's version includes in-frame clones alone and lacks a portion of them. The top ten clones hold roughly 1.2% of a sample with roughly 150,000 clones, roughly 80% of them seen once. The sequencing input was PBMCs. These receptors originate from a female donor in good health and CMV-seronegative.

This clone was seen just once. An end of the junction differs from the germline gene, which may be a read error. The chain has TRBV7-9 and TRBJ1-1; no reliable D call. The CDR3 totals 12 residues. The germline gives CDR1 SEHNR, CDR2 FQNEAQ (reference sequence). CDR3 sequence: CSSLRPSPEAFF. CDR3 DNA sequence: TGTTCCAGCCTGCGTCCTTCCCCTGAAGCTTTCTTT.

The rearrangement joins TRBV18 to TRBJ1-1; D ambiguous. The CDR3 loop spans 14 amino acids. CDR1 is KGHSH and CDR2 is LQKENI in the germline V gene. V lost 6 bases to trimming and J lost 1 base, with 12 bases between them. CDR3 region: CASSLDTPNTEAFF. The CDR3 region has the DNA TGTGCCAGCTCCCTTGACACACCGAACACTGAAGCTTTCTTT. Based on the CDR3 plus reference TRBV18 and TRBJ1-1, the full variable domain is NAGVMQNPRHLVRRRGQEARLRCSPMKGHSHVYWYRQLPEEGLKFMVYLQKENIIDESGMPKERFSAEFPKEGPSILRIQQVVRGDSAAYFCASSLDTPNTEAFFGQGTRLTVV.

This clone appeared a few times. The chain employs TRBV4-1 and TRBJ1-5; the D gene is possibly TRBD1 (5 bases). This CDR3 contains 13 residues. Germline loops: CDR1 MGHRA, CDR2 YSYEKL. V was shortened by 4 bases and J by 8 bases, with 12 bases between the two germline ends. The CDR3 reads CASSPSWGEPQHF. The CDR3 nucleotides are TGCGCCAGCAGCCCCTCTTGGGGCGAGCCCCAGCATTTT.

The CDR3 reads CASSFRDRDTDTQYF. CDR3 in DNA: TGTGCCAGCAGCTTTCGGGACAGGGACACAGATACGCAGTATTTT. The chain uses TRBV7-8 and TRBJ2-3; TRBD1 aligns across 9 bases. V lost 3 bases and J lost 2; bases outside the gene matches: 3. The CDR3 is 15 residues long. Germline lookup yields CDR1 SGHVS and CDR2 FQNEAQ.

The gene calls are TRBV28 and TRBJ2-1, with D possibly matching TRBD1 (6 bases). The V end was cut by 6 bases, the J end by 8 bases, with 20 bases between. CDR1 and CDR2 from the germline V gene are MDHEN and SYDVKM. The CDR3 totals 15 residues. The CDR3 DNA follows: TGTGCCAGCAGATCTACCAATCACAGGGTTGATGAGCAGTTCTTC. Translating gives CASRSTNHRVDEQFF. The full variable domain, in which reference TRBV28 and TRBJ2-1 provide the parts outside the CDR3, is DVKVTQSSRYLVKRTGEKVFLECVQDMDHENMFWYRQDPGLGLRLIYFSYDVKMKEKGDIPEGYSVSREKKERFSLILESASTNQTSMYLCASRSTNHRVDEQFFGPGTRLTVL.

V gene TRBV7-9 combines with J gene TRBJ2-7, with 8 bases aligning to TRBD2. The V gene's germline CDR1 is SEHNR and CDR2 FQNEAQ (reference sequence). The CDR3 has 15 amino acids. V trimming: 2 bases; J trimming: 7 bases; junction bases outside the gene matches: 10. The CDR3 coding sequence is TGTGCCAGCAGCTTAACCCTCGGGACTAGTGGTGAGCAGTACTTC. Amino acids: CASSLTLGTSGEQYF.

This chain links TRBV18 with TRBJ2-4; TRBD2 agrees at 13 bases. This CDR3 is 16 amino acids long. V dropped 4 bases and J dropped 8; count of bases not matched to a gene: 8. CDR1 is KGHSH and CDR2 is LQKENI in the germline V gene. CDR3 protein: CASSQRTSGSVDIQYF. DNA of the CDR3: TGTGCCAGCTCACAGAGGACTAGCGGGAGTGTCGACATTCAGTACTTC.

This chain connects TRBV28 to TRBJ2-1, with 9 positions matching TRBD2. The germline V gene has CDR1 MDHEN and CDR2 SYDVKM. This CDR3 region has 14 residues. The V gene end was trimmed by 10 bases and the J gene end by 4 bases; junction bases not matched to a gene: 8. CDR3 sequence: CATQRLAAYNEQFF. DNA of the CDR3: TGTGCCACCCAAAGACTAGCGGCTTACAATGAGCAGTTCTTC.

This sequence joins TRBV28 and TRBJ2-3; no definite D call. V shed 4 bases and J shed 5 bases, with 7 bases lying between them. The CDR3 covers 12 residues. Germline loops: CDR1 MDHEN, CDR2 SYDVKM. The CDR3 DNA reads TGTGCCAGCAGTTCCGTCTTAGATACGCAGTATTTT. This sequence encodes CASSSVLDTQYF. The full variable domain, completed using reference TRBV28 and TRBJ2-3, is DVKVTQSSRYLVKRTGEKVFLECVQDMDHENMFWYRQDPGLGLRLIYFSYDVKMKEKGDIPEGYSVSREKKERFSLILESASTNQTSMYLCASSSVLDTQYFGPGTRLTVL.

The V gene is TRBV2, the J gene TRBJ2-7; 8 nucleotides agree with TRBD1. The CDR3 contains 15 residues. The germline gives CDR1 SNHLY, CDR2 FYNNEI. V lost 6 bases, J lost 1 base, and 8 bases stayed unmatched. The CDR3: CASRDRTGSSYEQYF. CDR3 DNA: TGTGCCAGCAGGGATCGGACAGGGTCGTCCTACGAGCAGTACTTC.

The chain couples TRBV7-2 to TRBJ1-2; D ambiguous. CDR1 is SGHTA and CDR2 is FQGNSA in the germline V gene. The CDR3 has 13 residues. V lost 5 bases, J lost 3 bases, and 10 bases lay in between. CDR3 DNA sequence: TGTGCCAGCAGCCCCCCAACAGACTATGGCTACACCTTC. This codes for CASSPPTDYGYTF.

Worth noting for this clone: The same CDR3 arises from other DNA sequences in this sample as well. The DNA for the CDR3 is TGCGCCAGCAGCTTGGCAGGGGCTTACAATGAGCAGTTCTTC. Residues: CASSLAGAYNEQFF. V gene TRBV5-1 combines with J gene TRBJ2-1; a possible D gene is TRBD1 (6 bases). The CDR3 contains 14 residues. In germline, CDR1 is SGHRS, CDR2 YFSETQ. V gave up 0 bases and J gave up 4 bases, with 8 bases separating them.

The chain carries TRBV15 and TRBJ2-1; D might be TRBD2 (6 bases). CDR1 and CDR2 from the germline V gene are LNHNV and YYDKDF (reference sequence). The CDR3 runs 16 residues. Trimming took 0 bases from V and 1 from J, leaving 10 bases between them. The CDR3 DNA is TGTGCCACCAGCAGAGATTTGGGACTTTCCTACAATGAGCAGTTCTTC. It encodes CATSRDLGLSYNEQFF. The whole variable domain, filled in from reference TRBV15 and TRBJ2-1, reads DAMVIQNPRYQVTQFGKPVTLSCSQTLNHNVMYWYQQKSSQAPKLLFHYYDKDFNNEADTPDNFQSRRPNTSFCFLDIRSPGLGDTAMYLCATSRDLGLSYNEQFFGPGTRLTVL.

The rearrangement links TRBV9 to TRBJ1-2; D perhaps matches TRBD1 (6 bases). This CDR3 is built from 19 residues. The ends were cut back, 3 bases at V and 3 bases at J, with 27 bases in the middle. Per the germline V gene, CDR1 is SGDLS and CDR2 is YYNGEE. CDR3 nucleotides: TGTGCCAGCAGCGCCCCCTCAGTCTCGGCCAGGGGACTAGACTATGGCTACACCTTC. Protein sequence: CASSAPSVSARGLDYGYTF.

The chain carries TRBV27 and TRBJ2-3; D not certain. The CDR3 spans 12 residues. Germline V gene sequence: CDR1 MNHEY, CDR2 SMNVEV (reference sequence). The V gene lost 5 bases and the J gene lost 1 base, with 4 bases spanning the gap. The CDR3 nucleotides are TGTGCCAGCAGTCCGGGCACAGATACGCAGTATTTT. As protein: CASSPGTDTQYF.

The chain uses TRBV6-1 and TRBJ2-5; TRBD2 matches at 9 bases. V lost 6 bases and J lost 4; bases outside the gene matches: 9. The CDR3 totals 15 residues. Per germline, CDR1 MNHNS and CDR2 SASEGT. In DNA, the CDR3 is TGTGCCAGCAGGGACTTTAGCGGGAGAGGAGAGACCCAGTACTTC. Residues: CASRDFSGRGETQYF.

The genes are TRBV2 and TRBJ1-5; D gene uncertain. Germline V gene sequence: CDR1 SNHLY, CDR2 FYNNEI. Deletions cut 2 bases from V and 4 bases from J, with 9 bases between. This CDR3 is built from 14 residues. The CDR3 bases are TGTGCCAGCAGTGAACGAACTCCAAATCAGCCCCAGCATTTT. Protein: CASSERTPNQPQHF.

The CDR3 protein is CASSQQTQPEDEQYF. In DNA, the CDR3 is TGCGCCAGCAGCCAACAGACTCAACCAGAGGACGAGCAGTACTTC. The rearrangement links TRBV4-1 to TRBJ2-7; D unclear. V was trimmed by 2 bases and J by 5 bases, leaving 16 bases between them. The V gene's germline CDR1 is MGHRA and CDR2 YSYEKL. The CDR3 has 15 amino acids.

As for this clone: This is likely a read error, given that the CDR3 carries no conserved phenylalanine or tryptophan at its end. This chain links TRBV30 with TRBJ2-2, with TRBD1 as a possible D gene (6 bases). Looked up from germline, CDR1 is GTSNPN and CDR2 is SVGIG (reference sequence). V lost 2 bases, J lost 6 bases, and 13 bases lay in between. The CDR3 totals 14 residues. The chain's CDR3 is CAWSRGGGAGELFV. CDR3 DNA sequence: TGTGCCTGGAGTAGAGGGGGTGGAGCCGGGGAGCTGTTTGTT.

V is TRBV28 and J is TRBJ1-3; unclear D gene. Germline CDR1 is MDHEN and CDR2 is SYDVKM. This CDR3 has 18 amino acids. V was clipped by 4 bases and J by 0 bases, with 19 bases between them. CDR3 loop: CASSSQVSYPLSGNTIYF. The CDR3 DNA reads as TGTGCCAGCAGTTCTCAAGTCTCCTATCCCCTCTCTGGAAACACCATATATTTT.

The CDR3 DNA reads as TGTGCCAGCAGCTGGACAGGCAACAATGAGCAGTTCTTC. This codes for CASSWTGNNEQFF. The V call is TRBV2, the J call TRBJ2-1, with 7 bases matching TRBD1. This CDR3 region has 13 residues. J lost 5 bases, V lost 6 bases, and 4 bases had no gene match. Germline V gene sequence: CDR1 SNHLY, CDR2 FYNNEI. The full variable domain, its missing parts supplied by reference TRBV2 and TRBJ2-1, is EPEVTQTPSHQVTQMGQEVILRCVPISNHLYFYWYRQILGQKVEFLVSFYNNEISEKSEIFDDQFSVERPDGSNFTLKIRSTKLEDSAMYFCASSWTGNNEQFFGPGTRLTVL.

CDR3 residues: CASRPIDRVYEQYF. The DNA of the CDR3 is TGTGCCAGCAGGCCTATAGACAGGGTGTACGAGCAGTACTTC. V gene TRBV28 combines with J gene TRBJ2-7, with 7 nucleotides matching TRBD1. The V and J ends lost 6 bases and 4 bases, in that order; junction bases with no gene match: 9. The length of the CDR3 is 14 residues. The germline V gene has CDR1 MDHEN and CDR2 SYDVKM. Full variable domain (missing parts from reference TRBV28 and TRBJ2-7): DVKVTQSSRYLVKRTGEKVFLECVQDMDHENMFWYRQDPGLGLRLIYFSYDVKMKEKGDIPEGYSVSREKKERFSLILESASTNQTSMYLCASRPIDRVYEQYFGPGTRLTVT.

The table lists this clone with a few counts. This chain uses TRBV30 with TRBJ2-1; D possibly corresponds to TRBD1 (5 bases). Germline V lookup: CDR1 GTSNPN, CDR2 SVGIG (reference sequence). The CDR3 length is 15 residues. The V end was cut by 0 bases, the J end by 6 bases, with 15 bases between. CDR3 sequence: CAWSVLSGAANEQFF. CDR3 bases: TGTGCCTGGAGTGTCCTTAGTGGGGCTGCCAATGAGCAGTTCTTC.

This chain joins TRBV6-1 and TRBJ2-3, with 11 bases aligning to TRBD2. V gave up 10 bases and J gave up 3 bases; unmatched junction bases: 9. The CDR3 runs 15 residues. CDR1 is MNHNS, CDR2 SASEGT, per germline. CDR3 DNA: TGTGCCACGGCCCAGGGACTAGCGGAAACAGATACGCAGTATTTT. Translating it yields CATAQGLAETDTQYF.

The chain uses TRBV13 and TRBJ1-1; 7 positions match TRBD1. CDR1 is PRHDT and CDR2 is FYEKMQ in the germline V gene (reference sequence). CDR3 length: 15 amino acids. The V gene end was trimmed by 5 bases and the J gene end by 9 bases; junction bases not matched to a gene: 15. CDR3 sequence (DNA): TGTGCCAGCAGCCCACCGGGGGCCTTACAGGGGAAAGCTTTCTTT. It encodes CASSPPGALQGKAFF.

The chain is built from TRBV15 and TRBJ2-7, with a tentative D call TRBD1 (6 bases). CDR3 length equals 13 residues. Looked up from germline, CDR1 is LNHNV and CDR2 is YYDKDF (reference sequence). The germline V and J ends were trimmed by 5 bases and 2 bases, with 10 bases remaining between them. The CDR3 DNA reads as TGTGCCACCAGCCGGGACACTACCTACGAGCAGTACTTC. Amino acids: CATSRDTTYEQYF.

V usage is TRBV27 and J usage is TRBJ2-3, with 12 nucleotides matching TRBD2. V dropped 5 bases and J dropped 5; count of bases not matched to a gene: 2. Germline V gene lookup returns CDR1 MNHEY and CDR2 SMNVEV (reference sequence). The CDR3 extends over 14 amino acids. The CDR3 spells CASSQGLAGDTQYF. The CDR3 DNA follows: TGTGCCAGCAGTCAGGGACTAGCGGGAGATACGCAGTATTTT.